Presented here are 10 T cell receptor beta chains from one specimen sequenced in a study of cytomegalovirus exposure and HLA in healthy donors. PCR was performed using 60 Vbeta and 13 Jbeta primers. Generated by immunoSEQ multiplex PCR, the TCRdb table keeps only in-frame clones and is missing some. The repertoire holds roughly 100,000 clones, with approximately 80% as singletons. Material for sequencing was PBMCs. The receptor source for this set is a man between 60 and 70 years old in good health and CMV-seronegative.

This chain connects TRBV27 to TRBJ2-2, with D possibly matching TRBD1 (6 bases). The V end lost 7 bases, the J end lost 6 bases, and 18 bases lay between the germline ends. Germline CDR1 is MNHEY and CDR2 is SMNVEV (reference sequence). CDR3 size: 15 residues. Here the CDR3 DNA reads TGTGCCAGCAAGGTACAGGGAGTGATCCCCGGGGAGCTGTTTTTT. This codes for CASKVQGVIPGELFF.

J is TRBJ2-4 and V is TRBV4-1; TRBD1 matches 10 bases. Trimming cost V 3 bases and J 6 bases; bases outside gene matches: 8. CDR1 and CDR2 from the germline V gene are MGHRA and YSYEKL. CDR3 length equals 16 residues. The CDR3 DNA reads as TGCGCCAGCAGCCAGGCTGGGGGGGACAGGGGAAACATTCAGTACTTC. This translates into CASSQAGGDRGNIQYF.

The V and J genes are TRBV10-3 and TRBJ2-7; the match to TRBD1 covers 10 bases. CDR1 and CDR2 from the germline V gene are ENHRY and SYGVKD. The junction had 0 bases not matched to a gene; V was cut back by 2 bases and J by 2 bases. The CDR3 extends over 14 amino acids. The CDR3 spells CAISEGTGAYEQYF. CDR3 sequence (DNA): TGTGCCATCAGTGAGGGGACAGGGGCCTACGAGCAGTACTTC.

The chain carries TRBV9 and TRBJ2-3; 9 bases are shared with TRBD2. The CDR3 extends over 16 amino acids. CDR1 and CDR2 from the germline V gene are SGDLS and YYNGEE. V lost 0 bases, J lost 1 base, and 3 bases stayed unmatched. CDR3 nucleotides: TGTGCCAGCAGCGTAGATGCTAGCGGGGGCACAGATACGCAGTATTTT. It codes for CASSVDASGGTDTQYF.

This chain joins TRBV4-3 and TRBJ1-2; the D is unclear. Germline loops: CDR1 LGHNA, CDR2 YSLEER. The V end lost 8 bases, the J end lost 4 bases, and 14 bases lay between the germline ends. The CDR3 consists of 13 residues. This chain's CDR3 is CASARDMSYGYTF. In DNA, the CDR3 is TGCGCCAGCGCTCGTGACATGTCCTATGGCTACACCTTC.

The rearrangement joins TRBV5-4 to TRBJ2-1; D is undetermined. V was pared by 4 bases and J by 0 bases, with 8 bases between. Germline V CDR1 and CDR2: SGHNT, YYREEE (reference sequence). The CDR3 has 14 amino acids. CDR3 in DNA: TGTGCCAGCAGCCCGGAGATCTCCTACAATGAGCAGTTCTTC. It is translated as CASSPEISYNEQFF. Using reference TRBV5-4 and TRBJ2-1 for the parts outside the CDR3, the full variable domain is ETGVTQSPTHLIKTRGQQVTLRCSSQSGHNTVSWYQQALGQGPQFIFQYYREEENGRGNFPPRFSGLQFPNYSSELNVNALELDDSALYLCASSPEISYNEQFFGPGTRLTVL.

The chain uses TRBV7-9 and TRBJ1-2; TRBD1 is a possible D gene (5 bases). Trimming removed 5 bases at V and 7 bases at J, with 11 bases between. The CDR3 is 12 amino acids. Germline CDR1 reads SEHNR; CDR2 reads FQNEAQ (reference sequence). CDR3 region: CASSQQAAGYTF. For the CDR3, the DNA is TGTGCCAGCAGCCAACAGGCGGCTGGCTACACCTTC.

CDR3 in DNA: TGCGCCAGCAGCTTCGGTCGGGGGGCCCTAGAGACCCAGTACTTC. It codes for CASSFGRGALETQYF. This sequence joins TRBV5-1 and TRBJ2-5; TRBD2 might be the D (7 bases). CDR1 is SGHRS and CDR2 is YFSETQ in the germline V gene. V shed 2 bases and J shed 4 bases, with 15 bases lying between them. This CDR3 is 15 amino acids long.

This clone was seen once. CDR3: CASSLVASGGAPEQFF. In nucleotides, the CDR3 is TGTGCCAGCAGCTTAGTCGCGAGCGGGGGGGCTCCTGAGCAGTTCTTC. The V and J genes are TRBV7-2 and TRBJ2-1, with 10 positions matching TRBD2. The CDR3 extends over 16 amino acids. The V and J ends lost 1 base and 9 bases, in that order; junction bases with no gene match: 9. CDR1 and CDR2 from the germline V gene are SGHTA and FQGNSA.

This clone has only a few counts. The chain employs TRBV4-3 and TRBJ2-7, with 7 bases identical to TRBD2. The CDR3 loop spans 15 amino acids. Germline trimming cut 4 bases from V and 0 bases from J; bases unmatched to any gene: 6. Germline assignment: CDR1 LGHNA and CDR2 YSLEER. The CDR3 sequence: CASSPLRGSSYEQYF. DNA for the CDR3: TGCGCCAGCAGCCCCCTTCGCGGGAGCTCCTACGAGCAGTACTTC.